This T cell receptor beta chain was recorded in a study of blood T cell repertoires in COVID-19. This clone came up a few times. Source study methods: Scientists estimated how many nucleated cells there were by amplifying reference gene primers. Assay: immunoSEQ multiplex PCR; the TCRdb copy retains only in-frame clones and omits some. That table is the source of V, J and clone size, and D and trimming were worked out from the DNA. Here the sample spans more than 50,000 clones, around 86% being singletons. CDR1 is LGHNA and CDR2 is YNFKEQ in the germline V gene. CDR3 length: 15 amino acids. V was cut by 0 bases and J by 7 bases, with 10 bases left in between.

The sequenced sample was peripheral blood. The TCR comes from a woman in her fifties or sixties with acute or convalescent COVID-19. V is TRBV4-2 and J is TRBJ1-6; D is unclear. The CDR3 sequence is CASSQELELNSPLHF. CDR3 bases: TGTGCCAGCAGCCAAGAGTTGGAGCTGAATTCACCCCTCCACTTT.